This T cell receptor beta chain was retrieved from a study of blood T cell repertoires in COVID-19. Background on the study: Acute-phase and convalescent COVID-19 samples originated in the United States, Italy and Spain. Sources were T cells, B-cell-depleted T cells, or PBMCs; the material itself was cDNA or gDNA.

This clone was seen just once. The ends lost 4 bases at V and 2 bases at J; junction bases unmatched: 5. This CDR3 is built from 17 residues. CDR1 and CDR2 (germline): KGHSH, LQKENI. Original processing methods: Reference gene primer amplification gave estimated nucleated cell counts. Profiled with immunoSEQ multiplex PCR; TCRdb holds only in-frame clones, not every one. D and trimming were read from the DNA, whereas the V and J calls and clone size are those reported in that table. The table lists 190,000 or so clones, around 88% of them singletons. Sequenced sample: peripheral blood. The source is a man in his fifties with active or convalescent COVID-19. This chain joins TRBV18 and TRBJ2-6, with 10 positions matching TRBD1. This chain's CDR3 is CASSRGTGVPGANVLTF. CDR3 bases: TGTGCCAGCTCACGGGGGACAGGGGTTCCTGGGGCCAACGTCCTGACTTTC. Together with reference TRBV18 and TRBJ2-6, the CDR3 gives the full variable domain: NAGVMQNPRHLVRRRGQEARLRCSPMKGHSHVYWYRQLPEEGLKFMVYLQKENIIDESGMPKERFSAEFPKEGPSILRIQQVVRGDSAAYFCASSRGTGVPGANVLTFGAGSRLTVL.